Sequencing of this T cell receptor beta chain was carried out in a study of blood T cell repertoires in COVID-19 (dated by TCRdb to the early 2020s). General notes on the study: Collaborator samples came from the United States, Italy and Spain and covered acute and convalescent phases of COVID-19. Deeply sampled blood TCRbeta repertoires from subjects exposed to, actively infected with, or recovered from COVID-19 were included in the dataset. The repertoires were made available in a free public database intended to serve as a resource for research on the immune response to SARS-CoV-2. Where available, HLA class I and class II types were obtained from metadata supplied by the sample provider rather than from assay-based typing. Nearly every sample came with metadata listing a de-identified subject ID, COVID-19 status, age in years and sex. The prospective study material was composed of cDNA or gDNA derived from T cells, B-cell-depleted T cells, or PBMCs. The samples were drawn from two sources: the first 160 participants of the ongoing ImmuneRACE study, and 1,000 to 1,500 subjects contributed by 6 global collaborators. What the work shows at the level of the full study, not this receptor alone: The quantity of clinical and demographic metadata differed by source and by participant and was supplied without curation.

TCRbeta CDR3 regions were amplified from genomic DNA by means of the immunoSEQ Assay, a bias-controlled multiplex PCR. The original pipeline was this. The number of nucleated cells in each sample was estimated from the amplification of reference gene primers within the assay. To quantify the absolute abundance of each unique TCRbeta CDR3 rearrangement, sequence reads were collapsed and filtered. Productive Simpson clonality was computed per sample as the square root of Simpson's diversity index over productive rearrangements. In TCRdb, the immuneACCESS table is reduced to in-frame sequences with V and J assigned. These tables do not hold every clone; where another copy was compared, an unresolved V gene accounts for under half, and the others remain unexplained. The DNA was the basis for D and trimming; V, J and clone size are from that table. For this sample the table gives 60,000 to 65,000 clones, of which approximately 92% were detected only once. Around 9.1% of the sample rests with the top ten.

Collaborating institutions collected whole blood in K2EDTA tubes following their own protocols. For TCRbeta analysis, collaborators shipped samples in one of three forms: frozen whole blood, isolated PBMCs, or DNA extracted from either of those sample types. In regard to this clone: This receptor's antigen is unknown. No base quality values were provided; no much bigger clone lies one nucleotide off.

Via the germline V gene (reference sequence), CDR1 is LGHDT and CDR2 YNNKEL. V lost 6 bases and J lost 2 bases; the stretch between them is 16 bases long. CDR3 length: 15 amino acids, cysteine to phenylalanine. Just the 45-base CDR3 DNA is kept, in frame starting at base 1. The sequence is built from TRBV3-1 (or the pseudogene TRBV3-2) and TRBJ1-1; 6 matching bases give a weak D call of TRBD1. The TCR comes from a woman older than 75 with active COVID-19. Sequenced: peripheral blood. The base sequence is TGTGCCAGCAGTCCGACAGGACTCCTTAACACTGAAGCTTTCTTT. The resulting protein is CASSPTGLLNTEAFF.